This note documents a single TCR beta chain sequence. Its target antigen remains unknown. Nothing much larger sits one base from this clone, and base qualities are not available. Library creation used the immunoSEQ multiplex PCR assay. A mixture of 60 forward primers for TCR Vbeta segments and 13 reverse primers for TCR Jbeta segments was used in the multiplex PCR. A multiplex PCR assay on genomic DNA amplified the CDR3 region of rearranged TCR beta genes. On the Illumina HiSeq System, the amplified TCR beta libraries were sequenced as 87-base-pair reads. In the source study's methods: A later analysis tallied 75 million to 95 million unique TCR beta chains across the 666 repertoires, and approximately 9.9 million of those chains were shared by two or more donors. A nearest-neighbor algorithm error-corrected the raw reads and collapsed the reads into unique sequences, merging closely related sequences to remove PCR and sequencing errors. Alignment of CDR3 sequences to IMGT reference sequences was used to assign V, D and J gene segments. Each retained sequence needed at least a six-nucleotide match to both a V gene segment and a J gene segment. Rearrangements were classified as productive when the CDR3 lacked stop codons and remained in frame with V and J, and all other rearrangements were classified as non-productive. CDR3 was defined by IMGT convention, running from the second conserved V-encoded cysteine to the conserved J-encoded phenylalanine. The earlier analysis of approximately 500 of the donors excluded sequences that lacked an unambiguous match to a single V gene segment. An earlier analysis of around 600 of the donors classified V segments as functional when productive rearrangements were above 56.7% and as segregating when the standard deviation between donors was above 5%. To diagnose cytomegalovirus status from the catalog of TCR beta chain sequences, a statistical classification framework was built. In a later analysis, V and J genes were assigned by comparing TCR nucleotide sequences against IMGT/GENE-DB human TR gene sequences. A later analysis assigned CDR3 sequences and most-parsimonious VDJ recombination scenarios with the TCRdist pipeline. In a later analysis, each TCR beta chain was defined by its CDR3 amino acid sequence together with its V-gene family, and reads without a unique V-gene family were excluded. To address suspected cross-contamination and a sequencing artifact, a later analysis removed around 600 highly shared, low-generation-probability nucleotide sequences. For each public chain, a later analysis derived a clonal expansion index from normalized ranks of inferred template counts within each repertoire. In a later analysis, generation probabilities were computed with a VDJ recombination model fitted to out-of-frame rearrangements, and the resulting probabilities were checked against IGoR. A later analysis scored TCR-TCR, TCR-HLA and TCR-CMV co-occurrence with hypergeometric tests, applying a repertoire-size bias correction to TCR pairs. In a later analysis, false discovery rates were estimated by permuting HLA or CMV assignments 20 times. In a later analysis, co-occurring TCRs were grouped using DBSCAN, with TCRdist sequence similarity added in when clustering inside HLA-allele-positive subsets. Co-occurrence clustering excluded repertoires with fewer than 30,000 or more than 120,000 public chains, plus five with anomalous nucleotide sharing. In its TCRdb copy, this immuneACCESS table keeps in-frame sequences only and misses some clones. Where compared with another copy, unresolved V genes explain less than half of these, and the others have no known cause. Clonal size and the V and J genes are those of that table, whereas D and trimming came from the DNA. This sample gives tens of thousands of clones in total; 65% to 90% of them show up just once. The ten top clones hold approximately 4% of the sample.

The cohort comprised some 730 healthy bone marrow donors. Cohort members were all nominally healthy when sampled, although unrecorded immune exposures were likely present. The donor was CMV seronegative and belonged to the group of more than 300 seronegative cohort members. Every donor gave a peripheral blood sample, and the peripheral blood mononuclear cells from that sample were used for TCR beta sequencing. The Qiagen DNeasy Blood Extraction Kit was used to extract genomic DNA from the blood cell samples. V and J are trimmed by 5 bases and 3 bases, and the gene matches miss 3 bases of the junction. From a lookup of the germline V gene (reference sequence), CDR1 and CDR2 are MNHEY and SMNVEV. The CDR3 contains 14 residues, cysteine and phenylalanine counted. CDR3 DNA is the only sequence kept; it has 42 bases, read in frame from the first base. The data are from a study of cytomegalovirus exposure and HLA in healthy donors (dated by TCRdb to between 2016 and 2019). Some background on the complete study: An earlier analysis of under 600 of the donors reported more than 250 Gb of sequence data and roughly 110 million unique TCR beta sequences from 150 million to 200 million T cells. Across 300 to 500 genotyped donors of the cohort, an average of approximately 220,000 unique TCR beta nucleotide sequences per donor were sequenced, and approximately 19% of those sequences were non-productive. Of the approximately 400 genotyped donors, less than 90% were placed in the genetic ancestry cluster associated with self-reported Caucasian donors. To study patterns of TCR occurrence, a later analysis re-analyzed previously published TCR beta repertoires from 666 donors and added high-resolution HLA genotyping. The study aimed to test whether cataloging public T cell receptors could reveal signatures of past pathogen exposure. Along with the roughly 670-subject first cohort, a separate validation cohort of some 130 different subjects was used. Using immunosequencing, the study profiled T cell repertoires from around 670 subjects and related those repertoires to cytomegalovirus serostatus. Typing coverage varied by locus: about 620-630 donors for A, B, C, DRB1 and DQB1; roughly 560 for DQA1; around 610 for DPA1; roughly 450 for DPB1. HLA typing included class I and class II loci at four-digit resolution. Alongside the repertoire data, information on donor age, sex, ethnicity and CMV serostatus was compiled. In the later analysis, no new phenotypic data were used to find candidate immune exposures; instead, reliance was placed on TCR beta sequences and their occurrence across donors. To predict cytomegalovirus infection status, the study brought together high-throughput TCR immunosequencing, statistical association of individual TCRs with disease status, and machine learning. A later genetic analysis used genome-wide SNP genotypes for about 65% of the 666 donors, treating that subset as a discovery cohort. In an earlier analysis of 550 to 700 of the donors, high-throughput TCR beta sequencing was used to judge whether each TCR beta V gene segment behaved as functional or pseudogenic. An early release that covered about 600 HLA-typed donors contained approximately 300 gigabases of sequencing data and 70 million to 100 million unique TCR sequences. A handful of DR-DQ haplotypes were handled as single units for association and clustering because linkage in the cohort was strong. All discovery cohort repertoires had been generated using a single sequencing platform. Study-wide findings and limitations: For the cohort, immune exposure information was limited to CMV serostatus. According to a later analysis, most CMV-associated TCR beta chains appeared to be HLA-restricted, and the HLA associations seemed to be driven largely by CMV exposure. Because counts were too low, fewer than 20 rarely observed V segments, including chromosome 9 orphons, were excluded from the earlier analysis of several hundred of the donors. Because the 87-base-pair reads could not distinguish some IMGT-functional V segments, including TRBV6-2 and TRBV6-3, those segments were excluded. In a later analysis, HLA-associated TCR beta chains showed more clonal expansion and lower generation probabilities than non-associated chains that were equally common. According to a later analysis, parvovirus B19, influenza, CMV and Epstein-Barr virus appeared linked to several top co-occurrence clusters. A later analysis found that TCR association rates varied across HLA loci, with DRB1 alleles showing the most associated TCRs and HLA-C alleles the fewest. Correlated functional status among segregating V segments might be attributable to linkage disequilibrium, but an unknown experimental factor could not be ruled out. Roughly uniform sequencing depth across donors was assumed in presence/absence analyses, although this assumption may not hold. Because HLA typing was missing for some donors at each locus, association tests included only the typed subset. A further reported finding was that TCR beta sequences accurately predicted the HLA-A and HLA-B alleles for most subjects in the first cohort. The cohort was sequenced for TCR beta chains only, and without alpha or paired-chain data the features that could be detected were limited. A group of highly shared sequence variants was considered likely to be a technical artifact of the sequencing pipeline. A total of about 150 TCR beta chains were listed by the study as associated with cytomegalovirus. The classifier was reported to diagnose cytomegalovirus status with high specificity and sensitivity in both the original cohort and the validation cohort. A few of the identified cytomegalovirus-associated TCR beta chains were confirmed in vitro to be specific for cytomegalovirus antigens. Assigning TCR associations to individual alleles was difficult when HLA alleles, especially DR and DQ, strongly co-occurred. It was suggested by the authors that the approach could potentially be generalized to other disease states and immunological phenotypes. Broadly in line with IMGT annotations, most TCR beta V segments showed up in productive rearrangements about 87% or about 30% of the time in an earlier analysis of 450 to 750 of the donors. Most TCR sequences were observed very rarely across donors, whereas some public TCRs were present in many individuals. A later analysis associated 15,000 to 20,000 TCR beta sequences with specific HLA alleles at a false discovery rate of 0.05. Compared with the roughly 670-donor mean, donors in an Asian-associated ancestry cluster had fewer N-insertions in productive TCRs, according to a later genetic analysis. An association between a missense DCLRE1C variant and V-gene and J-gene trimming of TCR beta chains was found in a later genetic analysis and replicated in an independent cohort.

The rearrangement combines TRBV27 with TRBJ2-1, with 8 middle bases fitting TRBD2. This TCR derives from a man aged 25-45 years in good health and CMV-seronegative. Sequencing used PBMCs. The sequenced DNA is TGTGCCAGCAGTCGGGGGGGGAACTACAATGAGCAGTTCTTC. This yields the protein CASSRGGNYNEQFF.